This T cell receptor (beta chain) appears in the sequencing data of a study of Ad26.COV2.S vaccination and SARS-CoV-2 variants. Study-level background: The donor participated in the COV1001 trial, in its Ad26.COV2.S arm. Ad26.COV2.S, an intramuscular injection, was given once or twice 56 days apart.

V was cut by 0 bases and J by 6 bases, with 21 bases left in between. The CDR3 has 18 residues. Looked up from germline, CDR1 is SGHAT and CDR2 is FQNNGV. Treatment defined: some 20 received Ad26.COV2.S at low or high dose, single or two shots; about 5 received placebo; per-sample allocation not given. At day 63 after the first vaccine or placebo injection, samples were drawn. Profiling relied on immunoSEQ multiplex PCR, and the TCRdb table lists in-frame clones only, not all of them. The table has 350,000 to 500,000 clones, approximately 90% seen once. This clonotype was obtained from a person aged 18 to 59 who received the Ad26.COV2.S COVID-19 vaccine or a placebo. The chain uses TRBV11-2 and TRBJ2-1, with a weak D call TRBD2 (5 bases). Sequencing was performed on peripheral blood, taken in a trial of Ad26.COV2.S vaccine versus placebo. CDR3 in amino acids: CASSLERVAPIEGNEQFF. CDR3 nucleotides: TGTGCCAGCAGCTTAGAACGGGTGGCGCCCATTGAGGGCAATGAGCAGTTCTTC.